A selection of T cell receptor beta chains follows, all from one sample in a study of T cells in Graves' hyperthyroidism and ophthalmopathy. A single record per CDR3 protein comes from TCRdb applying MiXCR to the multiplex PCR reads. The repertoire holds approximately 420,000 distinct CDR3 sequences, 15% seen once, with approximately 29% in the top ten. Sequencing was done on a sample of blood. Receptors originate from a woman aged 25 to 39 with Graves' hyperthyroidism. CDR3s include the opening cysteine and the closing phenylalanine or tryptophan. A D gene is named only where the DNA matches it firmly. The size of a clone is reported for some rows only, either as once, few or many, or as a class for expanded clones.

size	V	J	D	CDR3	DNA
many	TRBV28	TRBJ2-5	-	CASIPRGHPQETQYF	TGTGCCAGCATCCCACGTGGACACCCCCAAGAGACCCAGTACTTC
-	TRBV4-1	TRBJ2-7	TRBD1	CASSRGQGVVREQYF	TGCGCCAGCAGCCGAGGACAGGGAGTTGTGAGGGAGCAGTACTTC
many	TRBV30	TRBJ1-5	-	CAWSSDGYSNQPQHF	TGTGCCTGGAGTTCCGACGGATATAGCAATCAGCCCCAGCATTTT
-	TRBV6-1	TRBJ1-2	-	CASREAGKPPYGYTF	TGTGCCAGCAGGGAAGCAGGGAAACCACCCTATGGCTACACCTTC
few	TRBV19	TRBJ1-5	-	CASSIDEGLNQPQHF	TGTGCCAGTAGTATAGATGAAGGACTGAATCAGCCCCAGCATTTT
-	TRBV4-1	TRBJ2-7	TRBD2	CASGPYAGGGVYEQYF	TGCGCCAGCGGCCCTTACGCGGGGGGTGGGGTCTACGAGCAGTACTTC
few	TRBV12-3/TRBV12-4	TRBJ1-5	-	CASGPQVGGRNQPQHF	TGTGCCAGCGGTCCCCAGGTGGGGGGGAGGAATCAGCCCCAGCATTTT
-	TRBV19	TRBJ1-2	TRBD1	CATPVNTRQGAPSPLANYGYTF	TGTGCCACCCCGGTCAACACGCGACAGGGGGCTCCTTCCCCTTTGGCTAACTATGGCTACACCTTC
-	TRBV19	TRBJ2-2	-	CASSILRPGTGELFF	TGTGCCAGTAGTATCTTACGGCCGGGCACCGGGGAGCTGTTTTTT
-	TRBV20-1	TRBJ2-7	-	CSASQVSYEQYF	TGCAGTGCTAGTCAGGTCTCCTACGAGCAGTACTTC
many	TRBV11-2	TRBJ2-2	-	CASSLPGFGVGELFF	TGTGCCAGCAGCCTACCGGGTTTTGGGGTCGGGGAGCTGTTTTTT
once	TRBV7-2	TRBJ1-1	TRBD1	CASSFRTGGDTEAFF	TGTGCCAGCAGCTTCAGGACAGGGGGGGACACTGAAGCTTTCTTT
many	TRBV7-2	TRBJ2-3	TRBD2	CASSLGSGRAFPTDTQYF	TGTGCCAGCAGCCTAGGTAGCGGGAGGGCCTTTCCCACAGATACGCAGTATTTT
few	TRBV5-1	TRBJ2-5	TRBD2	CASSSLAGTGQETQYF	TGCGCCAGCAGCTCTCTAGCGGGGACTGGCCAAGAGACCCAGTACTTC
-	TRBV5-1	TRBJ2-7	-	CASSLDQGSYEQYF	TGCGCCAGCAGCTTGGACCAGGGGTCCTACGAGCAGTACTTC
few	TRBV7-9	TRBJ1-2	TRBD1	CASSRGQDEYGYTF	TGTGCCAGCAGCCGCGGACAGGATGAATATGGCTACACCTTC
few	TRBV4-1	TRBJ1-1	TRBD1	CASSVSAGGALNTGAFF	TGCGCCAGCAGCGTGTCGGCAGGGGGGGCGCTGAACACTGGAGCTTTCTTT
many	TRBV2	TRBJ2-3	-	CASSEARGGGRTDTQYF	TGTGCCAGCAGTGAAGCGCGCGGCGGAGGCCGCACAGATACGCAGTATTTT
many	TRBV27	TRBJ2-3	-	CASSLWGKSTDTQYF	TGTGCCAGCAGTTTATGGGGAAAGAGCACAGATACGCAGTATTTT
many	TRBV28	TRBJ2-3	TRBD2	CASSPSGLPPADTQYF	TGTGCCAGCAGTCCTTCGGGACTACCCCCAGCAGATACGCAGTATTTT
many	TRBV2	TRBJ1-2	TRBD1	CASSWLEGAHGYTF	TGTGCCAGCAGTTGGCTGGAGGGGGCACATGGCTACACCTTC
few	TRBV11-2	TRBJ2-5	-	CASSHISHPLQETQYF	TGTGCCAGCAGCCACATTAGCCATCCTCTCCAGGAGACCCAGTACTTC
-	TRBV6-1	TRBJ2-7	TRBD1	CASSQRQGHYEQYF	TGTGCCAGCAGTCAAAGACAGGGACATTACGAGCAGTACTTC
-	TRBV27	TRBJ2-7	-	CASSLSPWGTYEQYF	TGTGCCAGCAGTTTATCCCCTTGGGGAACCTACGAGCAGTACTTC
many	TRBV12-3/TRBV12-4	TRBJ2-7	-	CASIPPGPYGGEQYF	TGTGCCAGCATTCCCCCGGGACCCTATGGGGGCGAGCAGTACTTC
-	TRBV24-1	TRBJ2-3	-	CATSDFQGSDTQYF	TGTGCCACCAGTGATTTCCAGGGTTCCGATACGCAGTATTTT
many	TRBV28	TRBJ1-1	-	CASSSGTWTEAFF	TGTGCCAGCAGTTCGGGAACTTGGACTGAAGCTTTCTTT
many	TRBV28	TRBJ2-7	TRBD1	CASTQNRGGSYEQYF	TGTGCCAGCACGCAGAACAGGGGCGGGTCCTACGAGCAGTACTTC
-	TRBV20-1	TRBJ2-3	TRBD1	CSAYRDRGGVNTQYF	TGCAGTGCTTACCGGGACAGGGGGGGAGTGAATACGCAGTATTTT
many	TRBV6-1	TRBJ1-2	TRBD1	CASRSQGDRYGYTF	TGTGCCAGCAGATCGCAGGGGGATCGCTATGGCTACACCTTC
-	TRBV6-2/TRBV6-3	TRBJ1-5	-	CASSVTDDSNQPQHF	TGTGCCAGCAGCGTGACGGATGATAGCAATCAGCCCCAGCATTTT
many	TRBV15	TRBJ1-1	-	CATSSRQSEGTEAFF	TGTGCCACCAGCAGTCGACAGTCCGAGGGCACTGAAGCTTTCTTT
few	TRBV4-1	TRBJ2-5	-	CASSDLQETQYF	TGCGCCAGCAGCGATCTACAAGAGACCCAGTACTTC
few	TRBV5-4	TRBJ2-3	TRBD2	CASSRGGTSGSSTDTQYF	TGTGCCAGCAGTCGTGGAGGGACTAGCGGGAGTAGCACAGATACGCAGTATTTT
-	TRBV30	TRBJ2-5	TRBD2	CAWSATGLVGETQYF	TGTGCCTGGAGTGCCACCGGACTAGTGGGAGAGACCCAGTACTTC
few	TRBV24-1	TRBJ2-6	-	CATSDDSASGANVLTF	TGTGCCACCAGTGATGACTCGGCCTCTGGGGCCAACGTCCTGACTTTC
many	TRBV12-5	TRBJ1-2	-	CASGLEGYTF	TGTGCTAGTGGTTTGGAGGGCTACACCTTC
-	TRBV28	TRBJ2-1	-	CASSLSQDSPLF	TGTGCCAGCAGTTTATCACAGGACAGTCCACTCTTC
-	TRBV29-1	TRBJ1-4	-	CSVLDANEKLFF	TGCAGCGTTCTGGACGCTAATGAAAAACTGTTTTTT
many	TRBV30	TRBJ2-7	-	CAWRRGSYEQYF	TGTGCCTGGAGAAGGGGCTCTTACGAGCAGTACTTC
many	TRBV2	TRBJ1-5	-	CASSQPGTGNQPQHF	TGTGCCAGCAGTCAACCCGGGACGGGAAATCAGCCCCAGCATTTT
few	TRBV7-6	TRBJ2-1	TRBD1	CASSLHPTGAKGQEEQFF	TGTGCCAGCAGCTTACACCCGACAGGGGCTAAGGGCCAGGAAGAGCAGTTCTTC
-	TRBV15	TRBJ2-2	TRBD2	CATSRWGGTNTGELFF	TGTGCCACCAGCAGATGGGGGGGAACGAACACCGGGGAGCTGTTTTTT
few	TRBV20-1	TRBJ1-1	-	CSAPGGGNTEAFF	TGCAGTGCGCCGGGCGGGGGGAACACTGAAGCTTTCTTT
few	TRBV6-1	TRBJ1-3	-	CASSDSGDGNTIYF	TGTGCCAGCAGTGATTCGGGGGATGGAAACACCATATATTTT
many	TRBV3-1	TRBJ2-7	TRBD2	CASSQVGSGTAYEQYF	TGTGCCAGCAGCCAAGTCGGGAGCGGGACCGCTTACGAGCAGTACTTC
-	TRBV4-2	TRBJ2-1	-	CASSQDTVNVEQFF	TGTGCCAGCAGCCAAGATACGGTTAATGTGGAGCAGTTCTTC
many	TRBV7-9	TRBJ2-5	TRBD2	CASSPTRAGGRETQYF	TGTGCCAGCAGCCCTACTCGGGCGGGAGGTCGGGAGACCCAGTACTTC
many	TRBV30	TRBJ2-5	TRBD1	CAWIRGPGQGEETQYF	TGTGCCTGGATTCGTGGCCCCGGACAGGGGGAAGAGACCCAGTACTTC